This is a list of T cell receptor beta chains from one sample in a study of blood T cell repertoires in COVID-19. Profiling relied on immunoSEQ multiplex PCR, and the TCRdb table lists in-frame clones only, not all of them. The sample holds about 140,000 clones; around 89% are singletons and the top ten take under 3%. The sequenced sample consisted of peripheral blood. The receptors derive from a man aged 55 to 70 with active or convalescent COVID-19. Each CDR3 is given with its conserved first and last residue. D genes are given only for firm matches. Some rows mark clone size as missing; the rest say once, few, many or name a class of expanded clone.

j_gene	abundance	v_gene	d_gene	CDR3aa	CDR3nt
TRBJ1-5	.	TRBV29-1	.	CSVGGRGQPQHF	TGCAGCGTTGGGGGCCGAGGTCAGCCCCAGCATTTT
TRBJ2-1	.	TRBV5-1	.	CASSLAQGGYEQFF	TGCGCCAGCAGCTTGGCCCAAGGGGGATATGAGCAGTTCTTC
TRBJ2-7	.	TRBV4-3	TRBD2	CASSQDLSRGVSYEQYF	TGCGCCAGCAGCCAAGACTTAAGCCGGGGGGTTTCCTACGAGCAGTACTTC
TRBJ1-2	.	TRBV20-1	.	CSAPKGYTF	TGCAGTGCTCCTAAGGGCTACACCTTC
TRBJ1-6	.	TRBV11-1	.	CASSLVPGLFSPLHF	TGTGCCAGCAGCTTAGTACCGGGTCTTTTTTCACCCCTCCACTTT
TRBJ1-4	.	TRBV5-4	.	CASSAGGATTNEKLFF	TGTGCCAGCAGCGCGGGGGGCGCCACAACTAATGAAAAACTGTTTTTT
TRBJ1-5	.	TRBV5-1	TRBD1	CASSPFTGGNQPQHF	TGCGCCAGCAGCCCCTTTACAGGGGGGAATCAGCCCCAGCATTTT
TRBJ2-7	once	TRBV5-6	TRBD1	CASSLGQGLYEQYF	TGTGCCAGCAGCTTGGGACAGGGATTATACGAGCAGTACTTC
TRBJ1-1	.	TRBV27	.	CASSRGGGTEAFF	TGTGCCAGCAGTCGAGGGGGTGGCACTGAAGCTTTCTTT
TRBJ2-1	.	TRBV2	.	CASRRSANEQFF	TGTGCCAGCAGGCGGTCGGCCAATGAGCAGTTCTTC
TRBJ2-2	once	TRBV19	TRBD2	CASTEPGLAGYTGELFF	TGTGCCAGTACCGAACCGGGACTAGCGGGTTACACCGGGGAGCTGTTTTTT
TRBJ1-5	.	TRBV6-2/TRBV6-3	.	CASSSPRASYQPQHF	TGTGCCAGCAGCTCCCCCAGGGCCTCGTATCAGCCCCAGCATTTT
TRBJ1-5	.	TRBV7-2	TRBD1	CASSLDRDQPQHF	TGTGCCAGCAGTCTCGACAGGGACCAGCCCCAGCATTTT
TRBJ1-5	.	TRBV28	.	CASSRPGPGVYSNQPQHF	TGTGCCAGCAGCCGTCCGGGCCCGGGGGTATATAGCAATCAGCCCCAGCATTTT
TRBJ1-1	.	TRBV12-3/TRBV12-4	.	CASRTGTFEAFF	TGTGCCAGCAGAACAGGGACCTTTGAAGCTTTCTTT
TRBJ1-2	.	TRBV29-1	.	CSVVTTNYGYTF	TGCAGCGTGGTCACAACTAACTATGGCTACACCTTC
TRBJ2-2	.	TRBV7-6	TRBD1	CASSLAGTGYRELFF	TGTGCCAGCAGCCTCGCCGGGACAGGGTATCGGGAGCTGTTTTTT
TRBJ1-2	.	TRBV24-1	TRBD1	CATSDGGQGPTSGYTF	TGTGCCACCAGTGATGGGGGACAGGGTCCTACGTCGGGCTACACCTTC
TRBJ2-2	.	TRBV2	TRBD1	CASIRDRPNTGELFF	TGTGCCAGCATCAGGGACAGACCGAACACCGGGGAGCTGTTTTTT
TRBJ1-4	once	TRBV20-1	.	CSARRNEKLFF	TGCAGTGCTAGACGGAATGAAAAACTGTTTTTT
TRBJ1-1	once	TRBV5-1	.	CASSLAEVGQGTEAFF	TGCGCCAGCAGCTTGGCCGAGGTGGGGCAGGGCACTGAAGCTTTCTTT
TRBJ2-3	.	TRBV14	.	CASSQPQLFTDTQYF	TGTGCCAGCAGCCAACCCCAACTTTTCACAGATACGCAGTATTTT
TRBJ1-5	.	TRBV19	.	CASSIVRVGDQPQHF	TGTGCCAGTAGTATAGTTAGGGTAGGGGATCAGCCCCAGCATTTT
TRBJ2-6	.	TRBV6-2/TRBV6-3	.	CASSYAGTSGANVLTF	TGTGCCAGCAGTTACGCGGGGACCTCTGGGGCCAACGTCCTGACTTTC
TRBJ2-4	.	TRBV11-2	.	CASSPRGGLGNIQYF	TGTGCCAGCAGCCCCAGGGGAGGACTAGGAAACATTCAGTACTTC
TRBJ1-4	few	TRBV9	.	CASSLNTGRGEKLFF	TGTGCCAGCAGCCTTAATACAGGGCGGGGGGAAAAACTGTTTTTT
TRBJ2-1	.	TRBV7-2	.	CASRAQSGTLQFF	TGTGCCAGCAGAGCACAGTCCGGGACTTTACAGTTCTTC
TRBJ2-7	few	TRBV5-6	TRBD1	CASTSYTGGASYEQYF	TGTGCCTCTACCTCTTACACAGGGGGCGCTTCCTACGAGCAGTACTTC
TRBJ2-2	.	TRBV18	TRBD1	CASSYRGPNTGELFF	TGTGCCAGCTCATACAGGGGGCCGAACACCGGGGAGCTGTTTTTT
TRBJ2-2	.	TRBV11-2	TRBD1	CASSIDRANTGELFF	TGTGCCAGCAGCATTGACAGGGCGAACACCGGGGAGCTGTTTTTT
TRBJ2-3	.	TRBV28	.	CATGGIAPGTDTQYF	TGTGCCACGGGCGGGATCGCCCCCGGCACAGATACGCAGTATTTT
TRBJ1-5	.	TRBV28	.	CASSFGSYQPQHF	TGTGCCAGCAGTTTCGGGAGCTATCAGCCCCAGCATTTT
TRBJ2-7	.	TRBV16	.	CASSQERSTVAEQYF	TGTGCCAGCAGCCAAGAGAGGTCTACGGTGGCCGAGCAGTACTTC
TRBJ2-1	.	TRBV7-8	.	CASTWGVNNEQFF	TGTGCCAGCACCTGGGGCGTTAACAATGAGCAGTTCTTC
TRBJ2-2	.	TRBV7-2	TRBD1	CASSQNPQGAGTGELFF	TGTGCCAGCAGCCAAAATCCGCAGGGGGCGGGCACCGGGGAGCTGTTTTTT
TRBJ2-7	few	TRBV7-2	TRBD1	CASSASGTGREQYF	TGTGCCAGCAGCGCCTCCGGGACAGGGAGGGAGCAGTACTTC
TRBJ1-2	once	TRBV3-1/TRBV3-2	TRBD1	CASSQVQGARGYTF	TGTGCCAGCAGCCAAGTTCAGGGGGCGCGTGGCTACACCTTC